One sample yielded the 27 T cell receptor beta chains listed below, sequenced in a study of regulatory T cells in long-lasting Graves disease. Arm-PCR with iRepertoire HTBI primers amplified the CDR3 regions for these TCR beta libraries. TCRdb itself ran the multiplex PCR reads through MiXCR, one entry per CDR3 protein. The data hold about 540,000 distinct CDR3 sequences, with about 13% observed a single time. Indicated time point: newly diagnosed GD, antithyroid drugs for less than 3 months. The TCR library was made from RNA extracted from PBMCs. A further study also used this sample, focusing on T cells in Graves' hyperthyroidism and ophthalmopathy.

The sequencing used peripheral blood mononuclear cells (PBMCs), collected at new diagnosis, from a patient treated with antithyroid drugs. Receptors were obtained from a man younger than 40 with Graves disease.

The sample holds many counts of this clonotype. V and J are TRBV9 and TRBJ2-5; possibly TRBD2 for D (6 bases). The CDR3 runs to 14 residues. Trimming removed 0 bases from V and 5 bases from J, with 11 bases in between. The germline CDR1 and CDR2 sequences are SGDLS and YYNGEE. The CDR3: CASSVGSGPETQYF. In DNA form, the CDR3 reads TGTGCCAGCAGCGTAGGTAGCGGCCCGGAGACCCAGTACTTC.

The gene calls are TRBV6-2 or TRBV6-3 and TRBJ2-3; D is perhaps TRBD2 (6 bases). The V end lost 5 bases, the J end lost 1 base, and 19 bases lay between the germline ends. CDR3 length: 17 amino acids. Germline V gives CDR1 MNHEY, CDR2 SVGEGT. CDR3 nucleotide sequence: TGTGCCAGCAGTCACATGCGGAGGGCCGTCGGCACAGATACGCAGTATTTT. Translation: CASSHMRRAVGTDTQYF.

As for this clonotype: The conserved phenylalanine or tryptophan is not found at the CDR3 terminus, so this likely reflects a read error. CDR3 protein: CASSLSTENYGYTL. For the CDR3, the DNA is TGTGCCAGCAGCCTCTCGACGGAAAACTATGGCTACACCCTC. The rearrangement joins TRBV7-2 to TRBJ1-2; D is ambiguous. V was clipped by 5 bases and J by 2 bases, with 12 bases between them. The CDR3 consists of 14 residues. Germline CDR1 is SGHTA and CDR2 is FQGNSA.

A remark on this clonotype: A far larger clone is one nucleotide away, so this likely arose from a read error. The chain employs TRBV5-4 and TRBJ2-7; the D gene could be TRBD1 or TRBD2 (5 bases each). Germline V gives CDR1 SGHNT, CDR2 YYREEE (reference sequence). The CDR3 runs 13 residues. V was clipped by 7 bases and J by 7 bases, with 18 bases between them. CDR3 in amino acids: CASGTSSYNEQYF. In DNA, the CDR3 is TGTGCCAGCGGGACGAGCTCCTACAATGAGCAGTACTTC.

The chain joins TRBV19 to TRBJ2-4; 14 nucleotides agree with TRBD2. CDR1 and CDR2 from the germline V gene are LNHDA and SQIVND (reference sequence). This CDR3 spans 19 amino acids. V was pared by 0 bases and J by 2 bases, with 6 bases of the junction left unmatched. The CDR3 spells CASSIDGTSGSATKNIQYF. The DNA of the CDR3 is TGTGCCAGTAGTATAGATGGGACTAGCGGGAGCGCAACCAAAAACATTCAGTACTTC.

This clonotype was seen ten or more times. The rearrangement links TRBV20-1 to TRBJ2-1; 9 bases are a match to TRBD2. CDR1 and CDR2 (germline): DFQATT, SNEGSKA (reference sequence). The CDR3 contains 12 residues. V dropped 8 bases and J dropped 9; count of bases not matched to a gene: 8. The CDR3 DNA reads as TGCAGTTCCTTAGCGGGAGTAAGTGAGCAGTTCTTC. This gives the protein CSSLAGVSEQFF.

The chain recombines TRBV5-1 with TRBJ1-6, with no clear D. This CDR3 has 17 amino acids. Per the germline V gene, CDR1 is SGHRS and CDR2 is YFSETQ. Trimming removed 0 bases at V and 8 bases at J, with 18 bases between. The CDR3 DNA is TGCGCCAGCAGCTTGGTCGGGGTCCCCGTCGGAGATTCACCCCTCCACTTT. Encoded protein: CASSLVGVPVGDSPLHF.

This clonotype was seen many times. The V call is TRBV6-1, the J call TRBJ1-2; D call uncertain. The ends were cut back, 7 bases at V and 7 bases at J, with 19 bases in the middle. In germline, CDR1 is MNHNS, CDR2 SASEGT. This CDR3 is built from 14 residues. CDR3 residues: CASTPSGAPTGYTF. As DNA, the CDR3 is TGTGCCAGCACCCCCAGTGGTGCGCCAACTGGCTACACCTTC.

The gene calls are TRBV27 and TRBJ2-7, with D perhaps TRBD2 (5 bases). Trimming removed 5 bases at V and 0 bases at J, with 11 bases between. The CDR3 is 14 amino acids. The germline gives CDR1 MNHEY, CDR2 SMNVEV (reference sequence). The CDR3 region has the DNA TGTGCCAGCAGTCACGGGGAGAGCTCCTACGAGCAGTACTTC. Encoded protein: CASSHGESSYEQYF.

The V call is TRBV19, the J call TRBJ1-5, with 9 bases identical to TRBD1. CDR1 is LNHDA, CDR2 SQIVND, per germline (reference sequence). V gave up 10 bases and J gave up 2 bases; unmatched junction bases: 12. This CDR3 has 16 amino acids. The DNA of the CDR3 is TGTGCCACCCTGAGAACAGGGGGCAAAGGCAATCAGCCCCAGCATTTT. The encoded protein is CATLRTGGKGNQPQHF.

This clonotype was seen at least ten times. This rearrangement joins TRBV6-1 to TRBJ2-5, with 11 bases fitting TRBD2. The CDR3 covers 14 residues. The V and J ends lost 7 bases and 2 bases, in that order; junction bases with no gene match: 3. In germline, CDR1 is MNHNS, CDR2 SASEGT. The CDR3 nucleotides read TGTGCCAGCATGGGACTAGCGGTTCAAGAGACCCAGTACTTC. Its protein product is CASMGLAVQETQYF.

This clonotype appeared a few times. The chain joins TRBV29-1 to TRBJ2-6, with D unresolved. V was pared by 4 bases and J by 1 base, with 8 bases between. This CDR3 is built from 14 residues. Germline CDR1 reads SQVTM; CDR2 reads ANQGSEA. CDR3 region: CSVASRSGANVLTF. The DNA of the CDR3 is TGCAGCGTTGCGTCTCGTTCTGGGGCCAACGTCCTGACTTTC.

For this clonotype: A much larger clone is a single base away; this may be a read error. The gene calls are TRBV4-1 and TRBJ1-1, with D possibly TRBD1 on 5 matching bases. CDR1 is MGHRA and CDR2 is YSYEKL in the germline V gene. V was pared by 5 bases and J by 5 bases, with 18 bases between. The CDR3 loop spans 15 amino acids. The CDR3 region has the DNA TGCGCCAGCAGCTTATCCCCGGGGGAGATGACTGAAGCTTTCTTT. Amino acids: CASSLSPGEMTEAFF.

This clonotype was observed many times. The V gene is TRBV20-1, the J gene TRBJ2-5, with TRBD2 matching over 12 bases. The CDR3 contains 15 residues. Germline assignment: CDR1 DFQATT and CDR2 SNEGSKA (reference sequence). V dropped 5 bases and J dropped 5; count of bases not matched to a gene: 9. CDR3 loop: CSAQTSGSGWETQYF. CDR3 coding DNA: TGCAGTGCTCAGACTAGCGGGAGTGGCTGGGAGACCCAGTACTTC.

This clonotype appeared many times. The chain links TRBV27 to TRBJ1-2; 7 bases align to TRBD1. The CDR3 length is 12 residues. Germline CDR1 and CDR2: MNHEY and SMNVEV (reference sequence). J lost 5 bases, V lost 6 bases, and 3 bases had no gene match. The CDR3 sequence: CASSLQGYGYTF. CDR3 sequence (DNA): TGTGCCAGCAGCCTACAGGGGTATGGCTACACCTTC.

This clonotype was counted ten times or more. The chain carries TRBV27 and TRBJ2-3, with 7 bases matching TRBD2. This CDR3 region has 14 residues. The trim removed 5 bases at V and 4 bases at J, leaving 6 bases unmatched. Germline lookup yields CDR1 MNHEY and CDR2 SMNVEV (reference sequence). Written as DNA, the CDR3 is TGTGCCAGCAGTAAGCGGGACCCCCCAGATACGCAGTATTTT. It codes for CASSKRDPPDTQYF.

This clonotype came up many times. The chain has TRBV5-6 and TRBJ2-7, with 8 bases fitting TRBD1. The V gene's germline CDR1 is SGHDT and CDR2 YYEEEE. This CDR3 is 17 amino acids long. With 4 bases clipped from V and 2 bases from J, the junction kept 14 bases outside the gene matches. CDR3 amino acids: CASSRLDRAPFTYEQYF. In nucleotides, the CDR3 is TGTGCCAGCAGCCGATTGGACAGGGCGCCATTTACCTACGAGCAGTACTTC.

This clonotype was observed many times. The rearrangement uses TRBV2 and TRBJ2-6, with 7 bases that match TRBD1. The junction had 4 bases not matched to a gene; V was cut back by 6 bases and J by 2 bases. The V gene's germline CDR1 is SNHLY and CDR2 FYNNEI. The CDR3 has 15 residues. CDR3 sequence reads: CASSRDRAGANVLTF. CDR3 DNA sequence: TGTGCCAGCAGCCGAGACAGGGCTGGGGCCAACGTCCTGACTTTC.

This clonotype was recorded many times. The genes are TRBV5-5 and TRBJ2-7; D might be TRBD2 (6 bases). The CDR3 has 15 residues. From germline, CDR1 is SGHKS and CDR2 YYEKEE (reference sequence). Trimming cost V 2 bases and J 5 bases, with 17 bases left between them. The DNA for the CDR3 is TGTGCCAGCAGCTTAATCGGCACGCGGGACCACGAGCAGTACTTC. It yields the protein CASSLIGTRDHEQYF.

This clonotype has ten or more counts. The chain couples TRBV28 to TRBJ2-3; 10 bases map to TRBD1. Germline lookup yields CDR1 MDHEN and CDR2 SYDVKM. The V and J ends lost 2 bases and 1 base, in that order; junction bases with no gene match: 6. This CDR3 spans 17 amino acids. As DNA, the CDR3 is TGTGCCAGCAGTTTAATCCCTGGGACAGGGGGCACAGATACGCAGTATTTT. This sequence encodes CASSLIPGTGGTDTQYF.

The table lists this clonotype with many counts. The chain has TRBV20-1 and TRBJ2-3; D is possibly TRBD2 (6 bases). Germline V gene sequence: CDR1 DFQATT, CDR2 SNEGSKA (reference sequence). This CDR3 spans 15 amino acids. Trimming left V 5 bases short and J 2 bases short, with 17 bases between. In nucleotides, the CDR3 is TGCAGTGCTTTTTCGGGAGAGGGTTACACAGATACGCAGTATTTT. Protein: CSAFSGEGYTDTQYF.

To note about this clonotype: This could be a read error, since a much larger clone is one nucleotide away. The J gene is TRBJ2-2, the V gene TRBV27; no clear D gene. This CDR3 is 17 amino acids long. The germline gives CDR1 MNHEY, CDR2 SMNVEV (reference sequence). The ends were cut back, 5 bases at V and 0 bases at J, with 16 bases in the middle. CDR3 in amino acids: CASSLDPTDPNTGELFF. The CDR3 DNA follows: TGTGCCAGCAGTCTTGACCCGACGGACCCGAACACCGGGGAGCTGTTTTTT.

A few counts support this clonotype. The chain recombines TRBV20-1 with TRBJ1-1, with TRBD1 matching over 8 bases. The trim removed 6 bases at V and 4 bases at J, leaving 7 bases unmatched. The CDR3 has 13 residues. From germline, CDR1 is DFQATT and CDR2 SNEGSKA (reference sequence). The CDR3 loop reads CSARTGRGTEAFF. CDR3 nucleotides: TGCAGTGCCCGGACAGGGAGGGGCACTGAAGCTTTCTTT.

This clonotype was recorded a few times. The chain couples TRBV5-1 to TRBJ2-5; D uncertain. V was clipped by 0 bases and J by 1 base, with 7 bases between them. This CDR3 region has 14 residues. CDR1 is SGHRS and CDR2 is YFSETQ in the germline V gene. The CDR3 DNA reads as TGCGCCAGCAGCTTGGAGGGATTCCAAGAGACCCAGTACTTC. Translation gives CASSLEGFQETQYF. The variable domain in full, completed from reference TRBV5-1 and TRBJ2-5, reads KAGVTQTPRYLIKTRGQQVTLSCSPISGHRSVSWYQQTPGQGLQFLFEYFSETQRNKGNFPGRFSGRQFSNSRSEMNVSTLELGDSALYLCASSLEGFQETQYFGPGTRLLVL.

In this sample, this clonotype turned up many times. The J gene is TRBJ2-7, the V gene TRBV3-1; D might be TRBD1 (5 bases). The germline CDR1 and CDR2 sequences are LGHDT and YNNKEL (reference sequence). V was pared by 0 bases and J by 6 bases, with 9 bases between. This CDR3 spans 13 amino acids. The CDR3 is CASSQDGRGEQYF. The CDR3 nucleotides are TGTGCCAGCAGCCAAGATGGAAGGGGCGAGCAGTACTTC.

The chain has TRBV6-1 and TRBJ2-5, with 7 nucleotides matching TRBD2. This CDR3 is 15 amino acids long. CDR1 is MNHNS and CDR2 is SASEGT in the germline V gene. Germline trimming cut 6 bases from V and 6 bases from J; bases unmatched to any gene: 13. The CDR3 loop reads CASRTLARSTQTQYF. The CDR3 DNA reads as TGTGCCAGCAGGACACTAGCGAGAAGTACACAGACCCAGTACTTC.

J is TRBJ2-1 and V is TRBV19, with a tentative D call TRBD1 (5 bases). The ends were cut back, 0 bases at V and 0 bases at J, with 12 bases in the middle. The germline V gene encodes CDR1 LNHDA and CDR2 SQIVND (reference sequence). The CDR3 has 17 amino acids. The CDR3 DNA follows: TGTGCCAGTAGTATAGATGGGGCAGGCAGCTCCTACAATGAGCAGTTCTTC. Translated: CASSIDGAGSSYNEQFF.